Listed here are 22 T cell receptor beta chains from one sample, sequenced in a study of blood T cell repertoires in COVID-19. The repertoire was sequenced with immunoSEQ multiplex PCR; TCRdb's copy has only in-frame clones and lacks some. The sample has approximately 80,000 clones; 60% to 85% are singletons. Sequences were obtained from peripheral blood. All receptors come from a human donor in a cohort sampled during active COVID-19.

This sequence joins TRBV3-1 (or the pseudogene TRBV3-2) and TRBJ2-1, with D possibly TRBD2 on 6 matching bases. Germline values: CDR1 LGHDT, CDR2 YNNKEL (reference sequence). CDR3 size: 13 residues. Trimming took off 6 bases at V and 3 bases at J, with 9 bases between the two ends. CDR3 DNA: TGTGCCAGCAGGCTAGCGCTCTACAATGAGCAGTTCTTC. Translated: CASRLALYNEQFF.

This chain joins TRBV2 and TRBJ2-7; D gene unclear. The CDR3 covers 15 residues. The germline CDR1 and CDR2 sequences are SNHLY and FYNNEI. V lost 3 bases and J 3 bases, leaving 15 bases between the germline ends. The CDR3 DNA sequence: TGTGCCAGCAGTGAGTCGTCAGGCTACCTCTACGAGCAGTACTTC. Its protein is CASSESSGYLYEQYF.

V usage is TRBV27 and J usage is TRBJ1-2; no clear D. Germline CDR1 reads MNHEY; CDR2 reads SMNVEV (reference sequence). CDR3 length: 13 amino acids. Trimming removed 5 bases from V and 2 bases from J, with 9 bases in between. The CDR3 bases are TGTGCCAGCAGTCTCACACCAAACTATGGCTACACCTTC. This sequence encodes CASSLTPNYGYTF.

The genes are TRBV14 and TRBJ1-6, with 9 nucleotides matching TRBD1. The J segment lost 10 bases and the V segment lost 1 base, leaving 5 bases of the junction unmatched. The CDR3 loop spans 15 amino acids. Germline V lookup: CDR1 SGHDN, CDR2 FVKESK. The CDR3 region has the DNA TGTGCCAGCAGCCAAGTGACAGGGGGGGACTCACCCCTCCACTTT. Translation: CASSQVTGGDSPLHF.

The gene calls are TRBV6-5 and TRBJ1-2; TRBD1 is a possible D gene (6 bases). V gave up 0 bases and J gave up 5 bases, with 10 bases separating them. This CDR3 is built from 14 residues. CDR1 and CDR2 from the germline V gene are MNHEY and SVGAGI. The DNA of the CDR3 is TGTGCCAGCAGTTACTCGAACAGGGTATATGGCTACACCTTC. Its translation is CASSYSNRVYGYTF.

The CDR3 sequence: CASSVSGQGALYSYNEQFF. The CDR3 nucleotides read TGTGCCAGCAGCGTATCGGGACAGGGGGCCCTCTACTCCTACAATGAGCAGTTCTTC. This chain uses TRBV9 with TRBJ2-1; 12 positions match TRBD1. V gave up 1 base and J gave up 0 bases; unmatched junction bases: 8. The CDR3 consists of 19 residues. Germline CDR1 and CDR2: SGDLS and YYNGEE. The whole variable domain, filled in from reference TRBV9 and TRBJ2-1, reads DSGVTQTPKHLITATGQRVTLRCSPRSGDLSVYWYQQSLDQGLQFLIQYYNGEERAKGNILERFSAQQFPDLHSELNLSSLELGDSALYFCASSVSGQGALYSYNEQFFGPGTRLTVL.

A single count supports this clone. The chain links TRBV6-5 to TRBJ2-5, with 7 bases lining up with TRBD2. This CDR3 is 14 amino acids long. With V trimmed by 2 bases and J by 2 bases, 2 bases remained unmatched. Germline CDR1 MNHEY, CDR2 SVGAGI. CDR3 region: CASSYGGGQETQYF. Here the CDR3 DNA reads TGTGCCAGCAGTTACGGGGGGGGGCAAGAGACCCAGTACTTC.

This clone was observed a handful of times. CDR3 in amino acids: CASSLPRGKVNTEAFF. The DNA of the CDR3 is TGTGCCAGCAGCCTCCCGCGGGGTAAGGTGAACACTGAAGCTTTCTTT. The chain combines TRBV7-8 with TRBJ1-1, with no clear D. The ends were cut back, 5 bases at V and 0 bases at J, with 16 bases in the middle. The length of the CDR3 is 16 residues. Germline lookup yields CDR1 SGHVS and CDR2 FQNEAQ.

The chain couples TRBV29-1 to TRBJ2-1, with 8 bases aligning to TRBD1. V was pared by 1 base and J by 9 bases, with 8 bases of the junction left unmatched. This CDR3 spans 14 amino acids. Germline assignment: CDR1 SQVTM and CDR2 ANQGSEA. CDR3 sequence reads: CSVEGTGRIGEQFF. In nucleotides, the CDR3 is TGCAGCGTTGAAGGGACAGGGAGAATTGGTGAGCAGTTCTTC.

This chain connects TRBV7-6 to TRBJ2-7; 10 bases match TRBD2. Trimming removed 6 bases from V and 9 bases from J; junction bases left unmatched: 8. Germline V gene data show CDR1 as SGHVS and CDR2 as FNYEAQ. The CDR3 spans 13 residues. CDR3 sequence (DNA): TGTGCCAGCAGTGCTAGCGGGGGCCCCGGGCAGTACGTC. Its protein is CASSASGGPGQYV.

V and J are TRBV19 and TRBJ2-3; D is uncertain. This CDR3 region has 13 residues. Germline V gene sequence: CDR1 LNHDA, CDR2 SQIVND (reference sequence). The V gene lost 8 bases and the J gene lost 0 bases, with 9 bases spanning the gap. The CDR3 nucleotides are TGTGCCAGTGGGCCAGCTAGCACAGATACGCAGTATTTT. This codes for CASGPASTDTQYF. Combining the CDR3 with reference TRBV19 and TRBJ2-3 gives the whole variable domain DGGITQSPKYLFRKEGQNVTLSCEQNLNHDAMYWYRQDPGQGLRLIYYSQIVNDFQKGDIAEGYSVSREKKESFPLTVTSAQKNPTAFYLCASGPASTDTQYFGPGTRLTVL.

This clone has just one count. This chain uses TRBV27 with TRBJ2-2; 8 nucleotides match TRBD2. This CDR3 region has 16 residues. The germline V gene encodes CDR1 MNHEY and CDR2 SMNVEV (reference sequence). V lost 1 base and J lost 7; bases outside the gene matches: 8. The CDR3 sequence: CASSLFPRRGDGELFF. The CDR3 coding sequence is TGTGCCAGCAGTTTATTTCCCCGGCGGGGGGACGGGGAGCTGTTTTTT.

The CDR3 loop reads CASSPGLEYSYEQYV. The CDR3, as DNA: TGTGCCAGCAGCCCGGGACTAGAGTATAGCTACGAGCAGTACGTC. The rearrangement links TRBV5-8 to TRBJ2-7, with 8 bases aligning to TRBD2. V shed 4 bases and J 3 bases; nucleotides not matched to a gene: 9. This CDR3 spans 15 amino acids. In germline, CDR1 is SGHTS, CDR2 YDEGEE.

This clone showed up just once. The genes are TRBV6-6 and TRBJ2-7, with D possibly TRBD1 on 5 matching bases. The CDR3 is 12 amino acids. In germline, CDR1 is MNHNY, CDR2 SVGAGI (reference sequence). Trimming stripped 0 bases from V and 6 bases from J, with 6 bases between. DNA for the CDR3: TGTGCCAGCAGTTACTCCCAGGGCGAGCAGTACGTC. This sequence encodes CASSYSQGEQYV.

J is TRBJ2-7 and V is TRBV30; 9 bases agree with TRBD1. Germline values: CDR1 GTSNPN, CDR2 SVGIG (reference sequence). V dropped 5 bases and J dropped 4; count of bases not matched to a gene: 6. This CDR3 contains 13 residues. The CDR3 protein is CAWGDRVFYEQYF. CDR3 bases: TGTGCCTGGGGGGACAGGGTTTTTTACGAGCAGTACTTC.

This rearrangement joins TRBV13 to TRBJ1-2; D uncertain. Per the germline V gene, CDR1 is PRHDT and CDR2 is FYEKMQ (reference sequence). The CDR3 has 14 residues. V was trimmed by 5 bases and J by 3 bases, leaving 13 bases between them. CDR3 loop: CASSARRLHYGYTF. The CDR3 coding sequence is TGTGCCAGCAGCGCGCGCAGGCTCCACTATGGCTACACCTTC.

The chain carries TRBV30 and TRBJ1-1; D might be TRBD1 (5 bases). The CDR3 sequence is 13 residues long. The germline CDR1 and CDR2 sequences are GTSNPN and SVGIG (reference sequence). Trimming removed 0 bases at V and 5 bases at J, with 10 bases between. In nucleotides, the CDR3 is TGTGCCTGGAGTGTTATGACAGAAACTGAAGCTTTCTTT. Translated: CAWSVMTETEAFF.

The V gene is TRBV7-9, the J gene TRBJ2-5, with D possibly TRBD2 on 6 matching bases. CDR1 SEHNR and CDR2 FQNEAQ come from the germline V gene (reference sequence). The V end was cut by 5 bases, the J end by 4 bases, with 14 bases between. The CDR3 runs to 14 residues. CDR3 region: CASSRRLDTETQYF. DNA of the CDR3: TGTGCCAGCAGCCGACGACTAGATACAGAGACCCAGTACTTC. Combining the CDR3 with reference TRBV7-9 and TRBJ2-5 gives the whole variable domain DTGVSQNPRHKITKRGQNVTFRCDPISEHNRLYWYRQTLGQGPEFLTYFQNEAQLEKSRLLSDRFSAERPKGSFSTLEIQRTEQGDSAMYLCASSRRLDTETQYFGPGTRLLVL.

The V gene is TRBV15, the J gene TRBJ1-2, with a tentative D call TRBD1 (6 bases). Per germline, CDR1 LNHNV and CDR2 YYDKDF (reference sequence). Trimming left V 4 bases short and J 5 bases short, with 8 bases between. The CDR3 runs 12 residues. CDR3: CATSTTGYGYTF. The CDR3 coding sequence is TGTGCCACCAGCACGACAGGTTATGGCTACACCTTC.

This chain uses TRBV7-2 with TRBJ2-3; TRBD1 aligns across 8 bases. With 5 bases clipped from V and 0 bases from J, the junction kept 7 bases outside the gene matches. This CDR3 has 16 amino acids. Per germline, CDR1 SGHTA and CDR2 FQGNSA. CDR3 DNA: TGTGCCAGCAGCCCCCGACAGGGGAGGAGCACAGATACGCAGTATTTT. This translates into CASSPRQGRSTDTQYF.

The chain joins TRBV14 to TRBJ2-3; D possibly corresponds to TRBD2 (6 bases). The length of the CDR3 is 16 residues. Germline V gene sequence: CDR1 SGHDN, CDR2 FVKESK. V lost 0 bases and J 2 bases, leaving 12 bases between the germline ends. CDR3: CASSQDWRDPTDTQYF. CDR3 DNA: TGTGCCAGCAGCCAAGATTGGCGGGATCCCACAGATACGCAGTATTTT.

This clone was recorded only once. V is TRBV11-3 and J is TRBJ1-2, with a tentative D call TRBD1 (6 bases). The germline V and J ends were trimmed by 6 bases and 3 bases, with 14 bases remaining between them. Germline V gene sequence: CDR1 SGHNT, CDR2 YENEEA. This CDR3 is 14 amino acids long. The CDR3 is CASSQQGPDYGYTF. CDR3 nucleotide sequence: TGTGCCAGCAGTCAACAGGGCCCCGACTATGGCTACACCTTC.